This T cell receptor (beta chain) was profiled in a study of blood T cell repertoires in COVID-19. Study-wide context: Acute-phase and convalescent COVID-19 samples originated in the United States, Italy and Spain. From T cells, B-cell-depleted T cells, or PBMCs came the material, which was cDNA or gDNA.

As originally analysed: Amplifying reference gene primers gave estimates of nucleated cell counts. Clones were sequenced by immunoSEQ multiplex PCR, and TCRdb holds only the in-frame ones, with some missing. The V and J calls and clone size are taken from that table; D and trimming were inferred from the DNA. The sample yields about 73,000 clones, over 70% seen once. V shed 5 bases and J shed 3 bases, with 14 bases lying between them. CDR3 length: 15 amino acids. Germline V gene sequence: CDR1 SGHVS, CDR2 FNYEAQ. The source is a man aged 50-60 years with active COVID-19. The sequencing sample was made of peripheral blood. The chain couples TRBV7-6 to TRBJ2-1; D unclear. In DNA form, the CDR3 reads TGTGCCAGCAGCCCTCAACCCCTGAGCTACAATGAGCAGTTCTTC. Translated, it gives CASSPQPLSYNEQFF.